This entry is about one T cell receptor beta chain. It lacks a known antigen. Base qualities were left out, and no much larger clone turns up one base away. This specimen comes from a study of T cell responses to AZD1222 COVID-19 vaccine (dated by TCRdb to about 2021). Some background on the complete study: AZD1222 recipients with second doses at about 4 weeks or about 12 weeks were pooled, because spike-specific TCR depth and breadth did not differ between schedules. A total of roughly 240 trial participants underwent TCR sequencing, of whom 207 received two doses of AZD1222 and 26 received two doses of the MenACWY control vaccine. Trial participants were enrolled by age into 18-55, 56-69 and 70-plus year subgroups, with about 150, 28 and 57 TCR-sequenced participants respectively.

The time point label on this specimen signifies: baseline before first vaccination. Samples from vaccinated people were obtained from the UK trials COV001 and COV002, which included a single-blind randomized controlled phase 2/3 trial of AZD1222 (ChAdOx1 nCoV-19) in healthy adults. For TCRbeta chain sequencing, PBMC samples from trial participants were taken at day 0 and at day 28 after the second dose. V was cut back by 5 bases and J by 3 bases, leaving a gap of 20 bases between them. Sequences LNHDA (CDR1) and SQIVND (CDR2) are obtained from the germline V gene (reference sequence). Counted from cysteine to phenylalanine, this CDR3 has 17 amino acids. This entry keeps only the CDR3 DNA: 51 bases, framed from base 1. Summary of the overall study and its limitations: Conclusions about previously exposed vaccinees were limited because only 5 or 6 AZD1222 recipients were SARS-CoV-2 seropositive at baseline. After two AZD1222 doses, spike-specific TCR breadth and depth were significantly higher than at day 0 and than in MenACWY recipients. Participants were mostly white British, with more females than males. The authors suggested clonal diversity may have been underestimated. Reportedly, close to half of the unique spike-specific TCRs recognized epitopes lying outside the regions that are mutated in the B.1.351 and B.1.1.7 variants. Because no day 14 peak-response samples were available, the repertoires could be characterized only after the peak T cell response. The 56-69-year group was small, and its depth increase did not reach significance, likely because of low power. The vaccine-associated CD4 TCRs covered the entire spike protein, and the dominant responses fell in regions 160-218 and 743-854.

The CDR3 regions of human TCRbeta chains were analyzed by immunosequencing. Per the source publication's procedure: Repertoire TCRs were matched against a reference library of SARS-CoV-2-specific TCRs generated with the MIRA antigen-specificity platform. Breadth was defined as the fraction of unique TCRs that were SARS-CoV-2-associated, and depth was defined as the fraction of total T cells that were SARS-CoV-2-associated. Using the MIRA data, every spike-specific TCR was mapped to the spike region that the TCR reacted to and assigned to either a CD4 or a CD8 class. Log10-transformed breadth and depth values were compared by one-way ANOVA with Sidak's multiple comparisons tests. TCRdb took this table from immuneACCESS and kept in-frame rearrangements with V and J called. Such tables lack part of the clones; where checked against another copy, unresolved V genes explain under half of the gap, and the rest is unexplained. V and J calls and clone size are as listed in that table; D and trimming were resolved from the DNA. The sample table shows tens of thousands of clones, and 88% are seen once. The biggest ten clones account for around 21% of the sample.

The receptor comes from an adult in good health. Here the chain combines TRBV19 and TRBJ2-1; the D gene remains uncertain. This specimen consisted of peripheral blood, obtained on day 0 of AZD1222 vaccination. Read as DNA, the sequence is TGTGCCAGTAGTGGTAACGAAGGGATCATCAGCTACAATGAGCAGTTCTTC. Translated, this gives CASSGNEGIISYNEQFF.